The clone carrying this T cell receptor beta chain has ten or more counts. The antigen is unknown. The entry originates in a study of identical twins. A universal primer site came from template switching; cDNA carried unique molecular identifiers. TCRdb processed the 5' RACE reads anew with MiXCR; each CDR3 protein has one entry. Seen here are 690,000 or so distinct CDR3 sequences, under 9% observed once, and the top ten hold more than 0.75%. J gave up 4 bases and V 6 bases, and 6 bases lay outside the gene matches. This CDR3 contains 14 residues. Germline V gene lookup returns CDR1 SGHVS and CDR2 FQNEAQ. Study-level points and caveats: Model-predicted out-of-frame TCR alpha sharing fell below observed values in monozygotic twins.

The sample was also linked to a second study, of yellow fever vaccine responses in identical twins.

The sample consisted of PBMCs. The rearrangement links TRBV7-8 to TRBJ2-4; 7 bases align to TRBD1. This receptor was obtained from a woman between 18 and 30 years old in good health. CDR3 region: CASSKTGNKNIQYF. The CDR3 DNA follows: TGTGCCAGCAGTAAGACAGGGAATAAAAACATTCAGTACTTC.